These 5 T cell receptor beta chains were sequenced from one sample in a study of vaccination effects on CD4 cells after COVID-19. Using immunoSEQ multiplex PCR, the repertoire was profiled, and TCRdb retains in-frame clones only, with some absent. The table shows fewer than 75,000 clones, with just under 80% occurring only once. After less than twelve days in culture, the CD4+ T cells were isolated. All study participants received two doses of BNT162b2 or mRNA-1273 vaccine. No antigens are known for them. Sequences were derived from CD4+ T cells from PBMCs cultured without peptide, sampled after COVID-19 vaccination. These receptors all stem from a human donor who received a COVID-19 vaccine.

The chain links TRBV11-3 to TRBJ2-3; 8 bases align to TRBD2. Per germline, CDR1 SGHNT and CDR2 YENEEA. Trimming at V came to 4 bases and at J to 3 bases, leaving 9 bases not matched to a gene. The CDR3 has 16 residues. This CDR3 reads CASSSYSGVGTDTQYF. CDR3 nucleotide sequence: TGTGCCAGCAGCTCCTATAGCGGGGTTGGGACAGATACGCAGTATTTT.

The rearrangement uses TRBV6-6 and TRBJ1-5, with D perhaps matching TRBD1 (5 bases). This CDR3 spans 15 amino acids. Per the germline V gene, CDR1 is MNHNY and CDR2 is SVGAGI (reference sequence). Trimming stripped 2 bases from V and 8 bases from J, with 16 bases between. CDR3 sequence reads: CASSYERVRDEPQHF. Here the CDR3 DNA reads TGTGCCAGCAGTTACGAGCGGGTCAGGGATGAGCCCCAGCATTTT.

The chain has TRBV5-4 and TRBJ2-7; possible D gene TRBD2, 5 bases. The CDR3 sequence is 14 residues long. The germline V and J ends were trimmed by 0 bases and 2 bases, with 9 bases remaining between them. Germline V gene data show CDR1 as SGHNT and CDR2 as YYREEE (reference sequence). The CDR3 loop reads CASSLDRGTYEQYF. The CDR3 bases are TGTGCCAGCAGCTTGGATCGGGGTACCTACGAGCAGTACTTC.

V usage is TRBV5-4 and J usage is TRBJ2-3, with TRBD1 identical over 9 bases. J was trimmed by 6 bases and V by 4 bases; bases with no gene match: 9. Germline lookup yields CDR1 SGHNT and CDR2 YYREEE (reference sequence). The CDR3 consists of 15 residues. The CDR3 region has the DNA TGTGCCAGCAGCAGCCGGGACAGGGCGGGGGATACGCAGTATTTT. Protein sequence: CASSSRDRAGDTQYF.

J is TRBJ2-7 and V is TRBV2; 10 bases agree with TRBD1. Germline CDR1 is SNHLY and CDR2 is FYNNEI. With V trimmed by 2 bases and J by 5 bases, 6 bases remained unmatched. The length of the CDR3 is 15 residues. The CDR3 sequence is CASSEFGTGDHEQYF. CDR3 coding DNA: TGTGCCAGCAGTGAATTCGGGACAGGGGATCACGAGCAGTACTTC.